The 22 T cell receptor beta chains in this list originate from one sample, sequenced in a study of T-cell memory formation after mild COVID-19. One entry per CDR3 protein, called by TCRdb with MiXCR from the 5' RACE reads. The table includes 300,000 to 350,000 distinct CDR3 sequences, over 11% detected once. Sequenced sample: PBMCs or a T cell subset sorted from them (not recorded which). The source of these receptors is a man younger than 35 who had mild COVID-19 (a few samples of this study predate the infection). Cell type and time point are not known.

This chain joins TRBV5-1 and TRBJ1-1; possible D gene TRBD1, 5 bases. The CDR3 loop spans 15 amino acids. The germline V and J ends were trimmed by 7 bases and 0 bases, with 16 bases remaining between them. Germline CDR1 is SGHRS and CDR2 is YFSETQ. CDR3 in DNA: TGCGCCAGCGGTAGTACTCAGGGATTGAACACTGAAGCTTTCTTT. It is translated as CASGSTQGLNTEAFF.

The sample holds a few counts of this clonotype. The chain combines TRBV5-1 with TRBJ1-1; 8 positions match TRBD1. Germline V gene lookup returns CDR1 SGHRS and CDR2 YFSETQ. Trimming at V came to 2 bases and at J to 7 bases, leaving 4 bases not matched to a gene. This CDR3 is built from 13 residues. The chain's CDR3 is CASSFPDRGEAFF. The CDR3 nucleotides read TGCGCCAGCAGCTTCCCCGACAGGGGTGAAGCTTTCTTT.

This chain connects TRBV20-1 to TRBJ2-1; 7 bases match TRBD1. With 0 bases clipped from V and 9 bases from J, the junction kept 11 bases outside the gene matches. Germline CDR1 DFQATT, CDR2 SNEGSKA (reference sequence). The CDR3 runs 15 residues. The CDR3 loop reads CSARDEGATGSEQFF. The CDR3 DNA follows: TGCAGTGCTAGAGATGAGGGGGCTACCGGTAGTGAGCAGTTCTTC.

This chain uses TRBV20-1 with TRBJ2-1; no clear D gene. From germline, CDR1 is DFQATT and CDR2 SNEGSKA (reference sequence). The CDR3 is 13 amino acids. Trimming stripped 2 bases from V and 10 bases from J, with 15 bases between. The CDR3 coding sequence is TGCAGTGCTAGATCTTTCCCCGGTAACGAGCAGTTCTTC. Encoded protein: CSARSFPGNEQFF.

The chain links TRBV7-3 to TRBJ1-3, with a tentative D call TRBD1 (5 bases). V shed 6 bases and J shed 0 bases, with 12 bases lying between them. The CDR3 is 15 amino acids. The germline V gene encodes CDR1 SGHTA and CDR2 FQGTGA. The CDR3 sequence is CASSPSGSSGNTIYF. Written as DNA, the CDR3 is TGTGCCAGCAGTCCATCAGGGAGCTCTGGAAACACCATATATTTT.

V is TRBV5-1 and J is TRBJ1-6, with 7 bases that match TRBD1. Germline trimming cut 4 bases from V and 10 bases from J; bases unmatched to any gene: 8. Per the germline V gene, CDR1 is SGHRS and CDR2 is YFSETQ. This CDR3 has 14 residues. The DNA of the CDR3 is TGCGCCAGCAGCGCAGGGACAGCCGACTCACCCCTCCACTTT. This codes for CASSAGTADSPLHF. Full variable domain (remainder filled in from reference TRBV5-1 and TRBJ1-6): KAGVTQTPRYLIKTRGQQVTLSCSPISGHRSVSWYQQTPGQGLQFLFEYFSETQRNKGNFPGRFSGRQFSNSRSEMNVSTLELGDSALYLCASSAGTADSPLHFGNGTRLTVT.

The chain is built from TRBV7-2 and TRBJ1-5; no clear D gene. V lost 2 bases, J lost 0 bases, and 11 bases lay in between. Per the germline V gene, CDR1 is SGHTA and CDR2 is FQGNSA. The CDR3 consists of 16 residues. The CDR3 region is CASSLMRSSSNQPQHF. CDR3 DNA: TGTGCCAGCAGCTTAATGCGAAGTTCTAGCAATCAGCCCCAGCATTTT.

This clonotype has just a few counts. The chain joins TRBV7-2 to TRBJ2-3; D may be TRBD2 (5 bases). Per the germline V gene, CDR1 is SGHTA and CDR2 is FQGNSA. CDR3 length: 16 residues. The V gene lost 1 base and the J gene lost 2 bases, with 13 bases spanning the gap. The CDR3 nucleotides read TGTGCCAGCAGCTTAGTTTCAGCGGCGTCCACAGATACGCAGTATTTT. Its protein product is CASSLVSAASTDTQYF.

The J gene is TRBJ2-1, the V gene TRBV18; 10 bases map to TRBD2. In germline, CDR1 is KGHSH, CDR2 LQKENI. Trimming removed 0 bases from V and 10 bases from J; junction bases left unmatched: 9. This CDR3 has 16 amino acids. As DNA, the CDR3 is TGTGCCAGCTCACCACCGGTCTTAGCGGGGGGACCCGAGCAGTTCTTC. Protein sequence: CASSPPVLAGGPEQFF.

In DNA, the CDR3 is TGCAGTGCTAGGGATTATAGCAATCAGCCCCAGCATTTT. Translation gives CSARDYSNQPQHF. The rearrangement links TRBV20-1 to TRBJ1-5; D is unclear. Germline CDR1 and CDR2: DFQATT and SNEGSKA (reference sequence). V lost 3 bases and J lost 0, with 6 bases in between. CDR3 length: 13 amino acids.

This rearrangement joins TRBV11-2 to TRBJ2-1, with 11 bases matching TRBD1. V was pared by 5 bases and J by 1 base, with 16 bases of the junction left unmatched. CDR1 and CDR2 (germline): SGHAT, FQNNGV. The CDR3 is 20 residues long. For the CDR3, the DNA is TGTGCCAGCAGCACCCCTCTGGGACAGGGGGTTTCGGGGTCCTACAATGAGCAGTTCTTC. It encodes CASSTPLGQGVSGSYNEQFF.

This chain uses TRBV7-8 with TRBJ2-5; D call uncertain. The CDR3 covers 15 residues. Per the germline V gene, CDR1 is SGHVS and CDR2 is FQNEAQ. Between the trimmed V and J ends, which lost 1 base and 1 base, there was a span of 10 bases. This CDR3 reads CASSLESGFQETQYF. The CDR3 DNA reads as TGTGCCAGCAGCTTAGAGTCCGGGTTCCAAGAGACCCAGTACTTC. The whole variable domain, filled in from reference TRBV7-8 and TRBJ2-5, reads GAGVSQSPRYKVAKRGQDVALRCDPISGHVSLFWYQQALGQGPEFLTYFQNEAQLDKSGLPSDRFFAERPEGSVSTLKIQRTQQEDSAVYLCASSLESGFQETQYFGPGTRLLVL.

This clonotype came up a few times. The chain uses TRBV11-2 and TRBJ1-2, with no clear D. The CDR3 covers 15 residues. With 5 bases removed from V and 2 bases from J, the gap between germline ends came to 15 bases. CDR1 SGHAT and CDR2 FQNNGV come from the germline V gene. Here the CDR3 DNA reads TGTGCCAGCAGCCGAAGTGACATCCCGAACTATGGCTACACCTTC. Amino acids: CASSRSDIPNYGYTF.

This clonotype came up a few times. The chain recombines TRBV18 with TRBJ2-1; a weak D match, TRBD1 (5 bases). The CDR3 length is 14 residues. Germline-derived CDR1 and CDR2 are KGHSH and LQKENI. V shed 1 base and J shed 9 bases, with 13 bases lying between them. CDR3 sequence reads: CASSPRIRVSEQFF. CDR3 bases: TGTGCCAGCTCACCACGCATCAGGGTGAGTGAGCAGTTCTTC. Full variable domain (rest looked up from reference TRBV18 and TRBJ2-1): NAGVMQNPRHLVRRRGQEARLRCSPMKGHSHVYWYRQLPEEGLKFMVYLQKENIIDESGMPKERFSAEFPKEGPSILRIQQVVRGDSAAYFCASSPRIRVSEQFFGPGTRLTVL.

The chain carries TRBV11-1 and TRBJ1-6, with a tentative D call TRBD1 (6 bases). V lost 6 bases and J 7 bases, leaving 16 bases between the germline ends. Germline CDR1 reads SGHAT; CDR2 reads FQDESV (reference sequence). This CDR3 is built from 15 residues. The CDR3: CASRSTGTRNSPLHF. DNA of the CDR3: TGTGCCAGCAGGTCTACCGGGACACGCAATTCACCCCTCCACTTT.

The chain combines TRBV30 with TRBJ1-3, with no clear D. V lost 3 bases and J lost 3, with 12 bases in between. CDR3 length equals 14 residues. Germline CDR1 GTSNPN, CDR2 SVGIG (reference sequence). The DNA of the CDR3 is TGTGCCTGGAGGACCGCGCAGGTTGGAAACACCATATATTTT. This codes for CAWRTAQVGNTIYF.

This rearrangement joins TRBV12-3 or TRBV12-4 to TRBJ2-5, with D perhaps matching TRBD1 or TRBD2 (7 bases each). Trimming removed 3 bases at V and 4 bases at J, with 12 bases between. The CDR3 covers 14 residues. DNA of the CDR3: TGTGCCAGCAGTTTTGGGAGGGGGCCAGAGACCCAGTACTTC. It codes for CASSFGRGPETQYF.

This clonotype was picked up a small number of times. This chain joins TRBV5-1 and TRBJ2-2, with 10 positions matching TRBD1. Germline CDR1 and CDR2: SGHRS and YFSETQ. The CDR3 totals 15 residues. V lost 4 bases, J lost 6 bases, and 6 bases stayed unmatched. The CDR3 here is CASSLRQGAAGELFF. The CDR3 coding sequence is TGCGCCAGCAGCCTACGACAGGGGGCGGCCGGGGAGCTGTTTTTT.

This clonotype showed up just once. The V and J genes are TRBV7-2 and TRBJ2-1, with D tentatively TRBD1 or TRBD2 (5 bases each). This CDR3 comprises 13 residues. Trimming stripped 1 base from V and 12 bases from J, with 13 bases between. Germline V gene data show CDR1 as SGHTA and CDR2 as FQGNSA. The CDR3, as DNA: TGTGCCAGCAGCTTAGGATTCGGGGCAGGGCAGTTCTTC. Protein product: CASSLGFGAGQFF.

This clonotype was seen ten or more times. This rearrangement joins TRBV5-1 to TRBJ1-6; unclear D gene. From germline, CDR1 is SGHRS and CDR2 YFSETQ. V lost 1 base, J lost 8 bases, and 7 bases lay in between. The CDR3 has 13 amino acids. The CDR3 loop reads CASSLKSDSPLHF. DNA for the CDR3: TGCGCCAGCAGCTTGAAATCCGATTCACCCCTCCACTTT. The whole variable domain, remainder taken from reference TRBV5-1 and TRBJ1-6, is KAGVTQTPRYLIKTRGQQVTLSCSPISGHRSVSWYQQTPGQGLQFLFEYFSETQRNKGNFPGRFSGRQFSNSRSEMNVSTLELGDSALYLCASSLKSDSPLHFGNGTRLTVT.

This clonotype was seen a few times. The chain carries TRBV29-1 and TRBJ2-1, with D unresolved. Germline-derived CDR1 and CDR2 are SQVTM and ANQGSEA. The CDR3 runs to 13 residues. Trimming left V 4 bases short and J 0 bases short, with 7 bases between. The CDR3 region has the DNA TGCAGCGTTGGGAAGAGCTCCTACAATGAGCAGTTCTTC. Its protein is CSVGKSSYNEQFF.

This clonotype was recorded many times. V usage is TRBV12-3 or TRBV12-4 and J usage is TRBJ2-2; D gene ambiguous. V lost 3 bases, J lost 5 bases, and 10 bases lay in between. The CDR3 has 14 amino acids. The CDR3 loop is CASSFTRTTGELFF. In DNA form, the CDR3 reads TGTGCCAGCAGTTTTACCCGGACGACCGGGGAGCTGTTTTTT.